The clone carrying this T cell receptor beta chain was detected a few times. The antigen remains unidentified. This sample was included in a study of beta chain features in type 1 diabetes. Study-level results: Sequencing used cDNA, and cells with high TCR expression could therefore be over-represented. Patients with Type 1 diabetes showed moderately but significantly shorter TCRB CDR3s in all four CD4+ subsets.

The ends were cut back, 0 bases at V and 4 bases at J, with 5 bases in the middle. CDR1 SGHRS and CDR2 YFSETQ come from the germline V gene. The CDR3 spans 13 residues. Every bit of the isolated RNA underwent reverse transcription, so sequencing read expressed TCRB transcripts. Naive, central memory and regulatory T cell samples averaged about 3.57 million reads. Profiled with immunoSEQ multiplex PCR; TCRdb holds only in-frame clones, not every one. This sample has over 40,000 clones; about 68% occur once, and the top ten carry about 1.7%. The clonotype comes from a man aged 30 to 45 with type 1 diabetes. Some clones in this sample may be carry-over from other donors' samples. Material for sequencing was Tregs from blood. V usage is TRBV5-1 and J usage is TRBJ2-1; no firm D call. CDR3 DNA: TGCGCCAGCAGCTTGGGGCCTTACAATGAGCAGTTCTTC. Translation gives CASSLGPYNEQFF.